This entry lists 6 T cell receptor beta chains sequenced from one sample in a study of a mutant IDH1 vaccine in newly diagnosed glioma. This sample's time point: baseline, week 1 (first vaccination visit). Treatment of the sample: pre-vaccination baseline after standard-of-care therapy. TCRdb's copy holds only in-frame clones and misses some; the assay was immunoSEQ multiplex PCR. The repertoire consists of around 50,000 clones, with 80% to 90% occurring once and the leading ten covering about 2.4%. The starting material was PBMCs, obtained from a glioma patient treated with radiotherapy, temozolomide or both. The receptors originated from a man aged 40-55 years with glioma.

V gene TRBV9 combines with J gene TRBJ2-7; the match to TRBD2 covers 14 bases. The CDR3 extends over 17 amino acids. Germline-derived CDR1 and CDR2 are SGDLS and YYNGEE. V was clipped by 4 bases and J by 3 bases; unmatched bases: 9. Here the CDR3 DNA reads TGTGCCAGCAGCTTGACGGCCGGGACTAGCGGGAGCTACGAGCAGTACTTC. It encodes CASSLTAGTSGSYEQYF.

The rearrangement links TRBV7-2 to TRBJ2-5; D not certain. CDR3 length equals 12 residues. Germline assignment: CDR1 SGHTA and CDR2 FQGNSA. The V end lost 5 bases, the J end lost 5 bases, and 9 bases lay between the germline ends. CDR3 sequence: CASSPGSETQYF. DNA of the CDR3: TGTGCCAGCAGCCCAGGTTCTGAGACCCAGTACTTC.

The CDR3 spells CTISWASPRGEQYF. For the CDR3, the DNA is TGTACCATCAGCTGGGCTAGCCCTCGGGGCGAGCAGTACTTC. The chain combines TRBV6-1 with TRBJ2-7, with D perhaps TRBD2 (5 bases). Per the germline V gene, CDR1 is MNHNS and CDR2 is SASEGT. There are 14 residues in the CDR3.

V is TRBV4-2 and J is TRBJ1-5; 7 bases match TRBD1. The J segment lost 3 bases and the V segment lost 1 base, leaving 3 bases of the junction unmatched. The CDR3 is 15 residues long. Germline V CDR1 and CDR2: LGHNA, YNFKEQ. The CDR3 loop reads CASSQGTGFNQPQHF. CDR3 bases: TGTGCCAGCAGCCAAGGGACAGGCTTCAATCAGCCCCAGCATTTT.

The chain carries TRBV2 and TRBJ1-5, with TRBD1 identical over 8 bases. Per the germline V gene, CDR1 is SNHLY and CDR2 is FYNNEI. The CDR3 has 12 residues. V was pared by 6 bases and J by 9 bases, with 4 bases of the junction left unmatched. The CDR3 spells CASRADRGPQHF. In nucleotides, the CDR3 is TGTGCCAGCAGAGCTGACAGGGGGCCCCAGCATTTT.

The chain is built from TRBV14 and TRBJ1-2, with a possible D match to TRBD1 (5 bases). The germline CDR1 and CDR2 sequences are SGHDN and FVKESK. This CDR3 comprises 14 residues. V lost 4 bases, J lost 5 bases, and 14 bases lay in between. CDR3 region: CASSPLAGNYGYTF. The DNA for the CDR3 is TGTGCCAGCAGCCCCCTCGCAGGGAATTATGGCTACACCTTC.